One and the same sample provided the 27 T cell receptor beta chains below, sequenced in a study of blood T cells in healthy people across ages. Sample-barcoded 5' priming and a J-beta primer mix drove a second PCR of about 6 to 12 cycles. TCRdb re-derived calls from the 5' RACE reads in MiXCR, one entry per CDR3 protein. The sample carries hundreds of thousands of distinct CDR3 sequences, about 30% recorded once. The source material was blood. Receptor source: a woman aged 80 or over in good health.

V usage is TRBV11-3 and J usage is TRBJ2-1; 14 bases map to TRBD2. Germline lookup yields CDR1 SGHNT and CDR2 YENEEA. This CDR3 region has 15 residues. V was pared by 4 bases and J by 11 bases, with 7 bases of the junction left unmatched. Here the CDR3 DNA reads TGTGCCAGCAGCTCCGGGACTAGCGGGAGAAGGAAGCAGTTCTTC. Translating it yields CASSSGTSGRRKQFF.

The chain carries TRBV6-6 and TRBJ1-4; 9 bases are a match to TRBD1. The CDR3 has 14 residues. The germline V gene has CDR1 MNHNY and CDR2 SVGAGI (reference sequence). V lost 6 bases and J lost 8; bases outside the gene matches: 7. The CDR3 coding sequence is TGTGCCAGCAGACCGGGACAGGGAGGAGAAAAACTGTTTTTT. It yields the protein CASRPGQGGEKLFF.

The chain employs TRBV6-2 or TRBV6-3 and TRBJ2-7, with TRBD2 as a possible D gene (5 bases). CDR1 is MNHEY and CDR2 is SVGEGT in the germline V gene. The CDR3 is made up of 17 amino acids. The V end was cut by 7 bases, the J end by 0 bases, with 22 bases between. The DNA for the CDR3 is TGTGCCAGCACATCTCCTTGGCGGACCACTAGCTCCTACGAGCAGTACTTC. Translating gives CASTSPWRTTSSYEQYF.

This clonotype was recorded at least ten times. The chain couples TRBV20-1 to TRBJ2-3; the D call may be TRBD1 or TRBD2 (6 bases each). Trimming took 7 bases from V and 2 from J, leaving 10 bases between them. CDR3 length: 12 amino acids. In germline, CDR1 is DFQATT, CDR2 SNEGSKA (reference sequence). This chain's CDR3 is CSGRGDTDTQYF. CDR3 nucleotides: TGCAGTGGTAGGGGGGACACAGATACGCAGTATTTT.

This clonotype was counted only a few times. The chain is built from TRBV6-1 and TRBJ1-5; D may be TRBD1 (5 bases). Germline CDR1 MNHNS, CDR2 SASEGT. There are 15 residues in the CDR3. Trimming took off 0 bases at V and 2 bases at J, with 8 bases between the two ends. The CDR3 nucleotides are TGTGCCAGCAGTGAAGCCGGGGGACGCAATCAGCCCCAGCATTTT. It is translated as CASSEAGGRNQPQHF.

In this sample, this clonotype turned up many times. This rearrangement joins TRBV5-1 to TRBJ1-2; D is perhaps TRBD1 (6 bases). With 7 bases removed from V and 8 bases from J, the gap between germline ends came to 15 bases. The CDR3 is 12 amino acids. CDR1 and CDR2 from the germline V gene are SGHRS and YFSETQ. CDR3 DNA sequence: TGCGCCAGCGGTGGGGGGCCCTACGGCTACACCTTC. Translation gives CASGGGPYGYTF.

This clonotype was counted many times. The rearrangement joins TRBV9 to TRBJ1-4; D perhaps matches TRBD1 (5 bases). The ends were cut back, 2 bases at V and 6 bases at J, with 11 bases in the middle. This CDR3 has 14 amino acids. Germline V CDR1 and CDR2: SGDLS, YYNGEE. The CDR3 here is CASSVGGIDEKLFF. The CDR3 DNA reads TGTGCCAGCAGCGTGGGGGGGATAGATGAAAAACTGTTTTTT.

This chain uses TRBV28 with TRBJ2-4, with 9 bases identical to TRBD1. The J call may be wrong; the DNA end is better matched by TRBJ2-7. From germline, CDR1 is MDHEN and CDR2 SYDVKM. The CDR3 loop spans 16 amino acids. CDR3 sequence reads: CASLTGGLDSSYEQYF. The CDR3 DNA reads as TGTGCCAGCCTGACAGGGGGGCTCGATAGCTCCTACGAGCAGTACTTC.

This clonotype has at least ten counts. The rearrangement joins TRBV20-1 to TRBJ2-3; 7 bases line up with TRBD1. Germline CDR1 and CDR2: DFQATT and SNEGSKA (reference sequence). J was trimmed by 2 bases and V by 5 bases; bases with no gene match: 7. The CDR3 consists of 14 residues. The CDR3 region has the DNA TGCAGTGCTGTCGACAGGGCATTCACAGATACGCAGTATTTT. The encoded protein is CSAVDRAFTDTQYF.

This clonotype occurred many times. The chain has TRBV15 and TRBJ2-3, with 14 bases identical to TRBD2. The CDR3 is made up of 18 amino acids. The V gene's germline CDR1 is LNHNV and CDR2 YYDKDF (reference sequence). J gave up 6 bases and V 1 base, and 9 bases lay outside the gene matches. The CDR3 nucleotides read TGTGCCACCAGCAGAGCTTGGACTAGCGGGGGGCCCTCGGATACGCAGTATTTT. It yields the protein CATSRAWTSGGPSDTQYF.

V gene TRBV10-3 combines with J gene TRBJ1-1, with 9 bases identical to TRBD1. The CDR3 is 15 residues long. Germline V gives CDR1 ENHRY, CDR2 SYGVKD. With V trimmed by 10 bases and J by 5 bases, 14 bases remained unmatched. As DNA, the CDR3 is TGTGCCACATCCAGTTGGACAGGGGAGGCGACTGAAGCTTTCTTT. It specifies CATSSWTGEATEAFF.

The rearrangement links TRBV6-5 to TRBJ1-1, with D perhaps TRBD1 (5 bases). CDR1 and CDR2 (germline): MNHEY, SVGAGI. This CDR3 has 15 residues. Trimming cost V 2 bases and J 1 base, with 11 bases left between them. CDR3 bases: TGTGCCAGCAGTTACGCGGGGCTGGGGAACACTGAAGCTTTCTTT. Amino acid sequence: CASSYAGLGNTEAFF.

This clonotype was detected a few times. V is TRBV12-3 or TRBV12-4 and J is TRBJ1-4; D gene ambiguous. The CDR3 runs 12 residues. The V end lost 5 bases, the J end lost 6 bases, and 7 bases lay between the germline ends. The CDR3 coding sequence is TGTGCCAGCAGTCTCGATTATGAAAAACTGTTTTTT. As protein: CASSLDYEKLFF.

This sequence joins TRBV2 and TRBJ1-5; TRBD1 might be the D (5 bases). V gave up 8 bases and J gave up 0 bases, with 8 bases separating them. Germline loops: CDR1 SNHLY, CDR2 FYNNEI. This CDR3 contains 13 residues. CDR3: CASCRDSNQPQHF. The CDR3 DNA reads as TGTGCCAGCTGCAGGGATAGCAATCAGCCCCAGCATTTT.

The chain has TRBV6-1 and TRBJ1-6, with 9 bases lining up with TRBD1. Germline trimming cut 6 bases from V and 7 bases from J; bases unmatched to any gene: 4. The CDR3 sequence is 14 residues long. CDR1 and CDR2 (germline): MNHNS, SASEGT. The CDR3 DNA sequence: TGTGCCAGCAGGGGACAGGGTGAGAATTCACCCCTCCACTTT. It encodes CASRGQGENSPLHF.

This clonotype was found many times. The CDR3 here is CASSTLDGPQHF. The DNA of the CDR3 is TGTGCCAGCAGCACCCTCGACGGGCCCCAGCATTTT. The rearrangement uses TRBV7-6 and TRBJ1-5, with D uncertain. Trimming pared 5 bases from V and 9 bases from J, leaving 11 bases between. The CDR3 spans 12 residues. The germline gives CDR1 SGHVS, CDR2 FNYEAQ.

The chain couples TRBV7-2 to TRBJ2-1; a possible D gene is TRBD2 (8 bases). Germline assignment: CDR1 SGHTA and CDR2 FQGNSA. V was trimmed by 5 bases and J by 8 bases, leaving 22 bases between them. The length of the CDR3 is 16 residues. In DNA form, the CDR3 reads TGTGCCAGCAGCCAGGGGGGGACTAGAACTGGCGATGAGCAGTTCTTC. Its translation is CASSQGGTRTGDEQFF.

This clonotype occurred a few times. A much bigger clone sits one base away, suggesting this may be a read error. The CDR3 DNA reads as TGTGCCAGCAGCCTGACAGGGGCCCCCCGGCCCCAGCATTTT. Translation gives CASSLTGAPRPQHF. The chain has TRBV4-2 and TRBJ1-5; the match to TRBD1 covers 8 bases. Per germline, CDR1 LGHNA and CDR2 YNFKEQ. The CDR3 sequence is 14 residues long. V shed 4 bases and J 9 bases; nucleotides not matched to a gene: 8.

Details on this clonotype: A read error may be the cause here, since a much bigger clone is one base away. V gene TRBV6-2 or TRBV6-3 combines with J gene TRBJ2-7; D might be TRBD2 (7 bases). V lost 7 bases and J lost 7, with 23 bases in between. The length of the CDR3 is 15 residues. Per germline, CDR1 MNHEY and CDR2 SVGEGT. The CDR3 region has the DNA TGTGCCAGCATCAAAGCTGGGGGGGCCCACAATGAGCAGTACTTC. Translating it yields CASIKAGGAHNEQYF.

The chain uses TRBV6-1 and TRBJ2-7, with D perhaps matching TRBD2 (7 bases). Trimming removed 2 bases at V and 2 bases at J, with 10 bases between. Germline CDR1 is MNHNS and CDR2 is SASEGT. The CDR3 runs 14 residues. The CDR3 region is CASSEWGGPYEQYF. As DNA, the CDR3 is TGTGCCAGCAGTGAATGGGGGGGCCCCTACGAGCAGTACTTC.

Comments on this clonotype: A read error may explain this, as a much larger clone is one base away. The V and J genes are TRBV7-9 and TRBJ2-1, with 7 bases that match TRBD1. Judging by the DNA end, TRBJ2-7 fits better; the J call may be wrong. CDR1 SEHNR and CDR2 FQNEAQ come from the germline V gene (reference sequence). CDR3 length: 16 amino acids. In nucleotides, the CDR3 is TGTGCCAGCAGCTTATATCAGGGGGTTACCTACAATGAGCAGTACTTC. The encoded protein is CASSLYQGVTYNEQYF.

This clonotype was recorded at least ten times. The V gene is TRBV9, the J gene TRBJ1-2; D might be TRBD1 (6 bases). The CDR3 totals 16 residues. The germline V gene encodes CDR1 SGDLS and CDR2 YYNGEE. V lost 3 bases, J lost 0 bases, and 15 bases lay in between. CDR3 sequence: CASSARGRGANYGYTF. The CDR3 DNA is TGTGCCAGCAGCGCCAGGGGACGGGGAGCTAACTATGGCTACACCTTC.

The chain recombines TRBV7-2 with TRBJ1-3; 8 nucleotides align to TRBD1. Unmatched junction bases numbered 2, after V lost 2 bases and J lost 2 bases. CDR1 is SGHTA, CDR2 FQGNSA, per germline. The CDR3 length is 15 residues. CDR3 amino acids: CASSLRTGTGNTIYF. In DNA form, the CDR3 reads TGTGCCAGCAGCTTACGGACAGGGACTGGAAACACCATATATTTT.

The chain combines TRBV7-6 with TRBJ1-6, with 8 bases aligning to TRBD1. With 1 base clipped from V and 8 bases from J, the junction kept 7 bases outside the gene matches. This CDR3 comprises 16 residues. CDR1 is SGHVS, CDR2 FNYEAQ, per germline. The CDR3: CASSLDPGGADSPLHF. Here the CDR3 DNA reads TGTGCCAGCAGCTTAGACCCAGGGGGCGCAGATTCACCCCTCCACTTT.

This clonotype was counted ten times or more. This chain connects TRBV28 to TRBJ2-5; tentative D call: TRBD1 (6 bases). The CDR3 covers 15 residues. Germline-derived CDR1 and CDR2 are MDHEN and SYDVKM. V was shortened by 5 bases and J by 7 bases, with 20 bases between the two germline ends. CDR3 sequence (DNA): TGTGCCAGCAGTCGCAGACAGGTACTACCTTGGACCCAGTACTTC. Protein: CASSRRQVLPWTQYF.

This clonotype came up many times. The chain links TRBV6-5 to TRBJ2-7; D remains ambiguous. The CDR3 runs 13 residues. V gave up 6 bases and J gave up 5 bases, with 14 bases separating them. From germline, CDR1 is MNHEY and CDR2 SVGAGI. CDR3 nucleotides: TGTGCCAGCAGCCGAAAACCCACCCACGAGCAGTACTTC. Protein sequence: CASSRKPTHEQYF.

The count of this clonotype is one. A much larger clone differs from this one at a single base, so this may be a read error. The chain is built from TRBV11-3 and TRBJ2-3; TRBD1 matches 8 bases. CDR1 and CDR2 from the germline V gene are SGHNT and YENEEA. The CDR3 length is 13 residues. CDR3 protein: CARSLGQGRTQYF. The CDR3 DNA reads TGTGCCCGCAGCTTAGGACAGGGTAGGACGCAGTATTTT.